This T cell receptor beta chain is drawn from a study of T cell responses to AZD1222 COVID-19 vaccine. Study-wide background: Whether given at about 4 or about 12 weeks, second doses were pooled.

Generated by immunoSEQ multiplex PCR, the TCRdb table keeps only in-frame clones and is missing some. The data contain more than 140,000 clones, around 88% of them seen just once; the ten biggest clones take up less than 2.5%. Study-wide results and limits: The donor cohort was predominantly white British with a female majority, and clonal diversity may have been underestimated. Spike-specific TCR depth and breadth grew after two AZD1222 doses. No repertoire was sampled before or during the peak T cell response, only after it.

Details on this clone: Its antigen is as yet unknown.

The sample consisted of peripheral blood, taken on day 0 of AZD1222 vaccination. This sequence was found in an adult in good health.

CDR3 sequence reads: CASSQGLAVSSYNEQFF. The CDR3 DNA sequence: TGCGCCAGCAGCCAAGGGTTAGCGGTGAGCTCCTACAATGAGCAGTTCTTC. This chain connects TRBV4-3 to TRBJ2-1; tentative D call: TRBD2 (6 bases). Germline V gene lookup returns CDR1 LGHNA and CDR2 YSLEER. V lost 1 base and J 0 bases, leaving 13 bases between the germline ends. The CDR3 contains 17 residues.